The sequence of this TCR beta chain was determined in a study of shared T cell receptors in the human thymus. This CDR3 has 14 residues. Losses at the gene ends were 0 bases for V and 4 bases for J; bases not matched to a gene: 1. Germline V CDR1 and CDR2: SGHRS, YFSETQ. This table comes from immunoSEQ multiplex PCR, and its TCRdb copy is limited to in-frame clones, with some not included. The table includes 720,000 or so clones, approximately 83% detected once. The same sample was also studied in work on human thymus T cells. That investigation notes: It was healthy Finnish infants having corrective surgery for congenital heart defects who were the donors. From resections taken during corrective heart surgery, the thymus tissue was obtained. Among thymic and blood repertoires, usage of V and J genes appeared biased. Unrelated individuals reportedly shared highly overlapping thymic TCR repertoires.

This sequence joins TRBV5-1 and TRBJ2-7; 10 bases match TRBD2. The material sequenced was thymocytes. The sequence derives from a girl in the first two years of life with a congenital heart defect. As DNA, the CDR3 is TGCGCCAGCAGCTTGGGTAGCGGGGGGTACGAGCAGTACTTC. It is translated as CASSLGSGGYEQYF.